This T cell receptor (beta chain) appears in the sequencing data of a study of CD8+CD57+ T cells in acquired aplastic anemia. Overall study: Sorting CD4+ and CD8+ cells gave DNA averaging around 3 ug.

The template used for profiling TCR beta VDJ and CDR3 was genomic DNA. MiXCR, applied by TCRdb to the reads, yields one record per CDR3 protein. The sample contains about 190,000 distinct CDR3 sequences, approximately 50% of which appear only once. This clonotype showed up many times. As yet, its antigen is unknown. J was trimmed by 4 bases and V by 5 bases; bases with no gene match: 7. The CDR3 has 14 residues. Germline-derived CDR1 and CDR2 are MNHNS and SASEGT. Whole-study results and caveats: Between patients and controls, roughly 29 CD8+ CDR3 sequences were found in common.

The sequenced patients had an expansion of CD8+CD57+ cells seen by flow cytometry. Severe acquired aplastic anemia was present in all patients. Sequencing input: sorted CD4+, CD8+, or CD8+CD57+ T cells (not recorded which) from PBMCs. The chain has TRBV6-1 and TRBJ1-2, with 7 bases aligning to TRBD1. This receptor was identified in a human donor with aplastic anemia. CDR3 nucleotide sequence: TGTGCCAGCAGTAGACAGGGCGGGGGCTATGGCTACACCTTC. It translates to CASSRQGGGYGYTF.